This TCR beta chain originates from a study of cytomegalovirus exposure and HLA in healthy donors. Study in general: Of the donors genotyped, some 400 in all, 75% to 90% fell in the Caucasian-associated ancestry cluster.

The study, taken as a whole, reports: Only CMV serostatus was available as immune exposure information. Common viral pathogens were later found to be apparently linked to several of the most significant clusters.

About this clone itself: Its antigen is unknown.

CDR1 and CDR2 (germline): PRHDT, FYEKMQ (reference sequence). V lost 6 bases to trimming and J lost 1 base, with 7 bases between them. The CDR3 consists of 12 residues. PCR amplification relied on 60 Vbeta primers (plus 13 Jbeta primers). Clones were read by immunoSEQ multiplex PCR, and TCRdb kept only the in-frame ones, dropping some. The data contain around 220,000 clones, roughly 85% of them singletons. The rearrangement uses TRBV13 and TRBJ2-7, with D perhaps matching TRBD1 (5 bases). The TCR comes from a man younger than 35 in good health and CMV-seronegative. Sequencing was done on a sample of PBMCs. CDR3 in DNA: TGTGCCAGCAGATCAGGGTCCTACGAGCAGTACTTC. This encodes CASRSGSYEQYF.